What follows are 19 T cell receptor beta chains derived from one specimen sequenced in a study of cytomegalovirus exposure and HLA in healthy donors. In the PCR, 60 Vbeta and 13 Jbeta primers were used. Generated by immunoSEQ multiplex PCR, the TCRdb table keeps only in-frame clones and is missing some. Found here are roughly 180,000 clones, around 80% of them singletons; the top ten hold about 1.5%. What was sequenced was PBMCs. The receptors derive from a man younger than 35 in good health and CMV-seronegative.

J is TRBJ2-5 and V is TRBV4-3, with a possible D match to TRBD1 (5 bases). Trimming took 4 bases from V and 3 from J, leaving 18 bases between them. The CDR3 contains 16 residues. Germline V gene sequence: CDR1 LGHNA, CDR2 YSLEER. In DNA form, the CDR3 reads TGCGCCAGCAGCCTAAGTATGGCACAGGCAAAAGAGACCCAGTACTTC. Its translation: CASSLSMAQAKETQYF.

The chain couples TRBV9 to TRBJ1-1; the D gene is possibly TRBD1 (6 bases). V was trimmed by 0 bases and J by 1 base, leaving 10 bases between them. CDR1 is SGDLS and CDR2 is YYNGEE in the germline V gene. The CDR3 contains 15 residues. The DNA of the CDR3 is TGTGCCAGCAGCGTAGGATGGACAGCGAACACTGAAGCTTTCTTT. Its translation: CASSVGWTANTEAFF.

The sample holds a few counts of this clone. The chain recombines TRBV5-1 with TRBJ2-5, with D possibly matching TRBD2 (5 bases). V lost 4 bases to trimming and J lost 5 bases, with 15 bases between them. The CDR3 has 14 residues. Germline V gene data show CDR1 as SGHRS and CDR2 as YFSETQ. The chain's CDR3 is CASSPEVNRETQYF. The CDR3 region has the DNA TGCGCCAGCAGCCCGGAGGTTAATAGGGAGACCCAGTACTTC.

The CDR3 spells CSVAPPLGTGTLTTGELFF. CDR3 nucleotides: TGCAGCGTTGCCCCCCCCCTCGGGACAGGGACCCTTACCACCGGGGAGCTGTTTTTT. V and J are TRBV29-1 and TRBJ2-2; the match to TRBD1 covers 9 bases. This CDR3 comprises 19 residues. Per germline, CDR1 SQVTM and CDR2 ANQGSEA. The V segment lost 4 bases and the J segment 4 bases; nucleotides outside the gene matches: 19.

This rearrangement joins TRBV7-9 to TRBJ1-1; 9 nucleotides match TRBD1. Trimming took 4 bases from V and 6 from J; bases not matched to a gene: 9. This CDR3 is 15 amino acids long. From germline, CDR1 is SEHNR and CDR2 FQNEAQ (reference sequence). The CDR3 coding sequence is TGTGCCAGCAGCTCACCACAGGGGGCCTTCGCTGAAGCTTTCTTT. Protein sequence: CASSSPQGAFAEAFF.

J is TRBJ1-5 and V is TRBV10-1; D unclear. The germline V and J ends were trimmed by 4 bases and 1 base, with 8 bases remaining between them. There are 14 residues in the CDR3. Germline V gene sequence: CDR1 WNHNN, CDR2 SYGVQD (reference sequence). The CDR3 protein is CASSGGPSNQPQHF. CDR3 nucleotide sequence: TGCGCCAGCAGTGGAGGGCCCAGCAATCAGCCCCAGCATTTT.

The genes are TRBV6-5 and TRBJ1-2; 7 bases are shared with TRBD1. Germline CDR1 MNHEY, CDR2 SVGAGI. V lost 6 bases, J lost 8 bases, and 12 bases stayed unmatched. This CDR3 has 14 amino acids. The CDR3 DNA sequence: TGTGCCAGCAGCTACAGGGGTGGGGAAAGAGGCTACACCTTC. This encodes CASSYRGGERGYTF.

The chain joins TRBV6-6 to TRBJ1-5; D remains ambiguous. The CDR3 is 15 amino acids. V was pared by 0 bases and J by 4 bases, with 10 bases between. Germline V gives CDR1 MNHNY, CDR2 SVGAGI (reference sequence). CDR3 DNA: TGTGCCAGCAGTTACTCGGGAGGGTTGAATCAGCCCCAGCATTTT. Its protein product is CASSYSGGLNQPQHF.

This chain links TRBV6-1 with TRBJ1-5, with a weak D call TRBD1 (5 bases). The CDR3 totals 15 residues. Germline values: CDR1 MNHNS, CDR2 SASEGT. Trimming took 6 bases from V and 5 from J, leaving 17 bases between them. The CDR3 region is CASRTKPGGDQPQHF. In DNA, the CDR3 is TGTGCCAGCAGAACCAAGCCCGGGGGAGATCAGCCCCAGCATTTT.

The CDR3 sequence is CASSLGAGGADTQYF. The CDR3 DNA is TGTGCCAGCAGCTTAGGGGCAGGGGGCGCAGATACGCAGTATTTT. The rearrangement links TRBV7-9 to TRBJ2-3; 8 bases align to TRBD1. The CDR3 is 15 residues long. Germline CDR1 SEHNR, CDR2 FQNEAQ (reference sequence). V trimming: 1 base; J trimming: 4 bases; junction bases outside the gene matches: 4.

This clone was picked up a small number of times. The chain uses TRBV12-2 and TRBJ1-1. TRBV12-2 is a pseudogene segment. The CDR3 runs 19 residues. In nucleotides, the CDR3 is TGTGCAAGTCGCTTAGCGCAGGTTCCGCAGGAGGCCGTGAGCACTGAAGCTTTCTTT. The encoded protein is CASRLAQVPQEAVSTEAFF.

This sequence joins TRBV9 and TRBJ2-1; D unresolved. Germline assignment: CDR1 SGDLS and CDR2 YYNGEE. This CDR3 is built from 14 residues. V was cut by 4 bases and J by 0 bases, with 8 bases left in between. The CDR3 loop reads CASSKQYSYNEQFF. The CDR3 nucleotides read TGTGCCAGCAGCAAACAGTACTCCTACAATGAGCAGTTCTTC.

This clone was seen a few times. The CDR3 coding sequence is TGTGCCAGCAGCTTAGGGCGGGGGGGCACAGATACGCAGTATTTT. Translation gives CASSLGRGGTDTQYF. This chain uses TRBV7-2 with TRBJ2-3, with 8 bases identical to TRBD2. V trimming: 1 base; J trimming: 1 base; junction bases outside the gene matches: 1. CDR1 and CDR2 from the germline V gene are SGHTA and FQGNSA. This CDR3 has 15 residues.

This clone came up a few times. The chain couples TRBV10-3 to TRBJ1-1, with a tentative D call TRBD1 (6 bases). The CDR3 is 14 residues long. Germline values: CDR1 ENHRY, CDR2 SYGVKD. Trimming took off 5 bases at V and 3 bases at J, with 13 bases between the two ends. The CDR3, as DNA: TGTGCCATCAGTCTCAGGGGTCGGGACACTGAAGCTTTCTTT. The encoded protein is CAISLRGRDTEAFF.

This clone was picked up a small number of times. The chain joins TRBV19 to TRBJ2-7; the D is unclear. Germline V lookup: CDR1 LNHDA, CDR2 SQIVND (reference sequence). This CDR3 spans 14 amino acids. V was shortened by 6 bases and J by 0 bases, with 12 bases between the two germline ends. CDR3 loop: CASSPQVYSYEQYF. The CDR3 bases are TGTGCCAGTAGCCCTCAGGTTTACTCCTACGAGCAGTACTTC.

V usage is TRBV9 and J usage is TRBJ2-3; the match to TRBD2 covers 11 bases. Germline CDR1 is SGDLS and CDR2 is YYNGEE. This CDR3 comprises 16 residues. J lost 4 bases, V lost 6 bases, and 10 bases had no gene match. The CDR3 nucleotides read TGTGCCAGCACGAGGACTAGCGGGTCCCCTCCAGATACGCAGTATTTT. Amino acids: CASTRTSGSPPDTQYF.

The chain joins TRBV28 to TRBJ1-1, with 10 bases matching TRBD1. Germline assignment: CDR1 MDHEN and CDR2 SYDVKM. V lost 3 bases and J lost 7; bases outside the gene matches: 11. The CDR3 covers 16 residues. CDR3 in amino acids: CASSLLTGGQLDEAFF. In nucleotides, the CDR3 is TGTGCCAGCAGTTTGTTGACAGGGGGCCAACTAGATGAAGCTTTCTTT.

This rearrangement joins TRBV4-3 to TRBJ1-2, with TRBD1 matching over 7 bases. The CDR3 extends over 15 amino acids. The V segment lost 1 base and the J segment 8 bases; nucleotides outside the gene matches: 10. Germline V gives CDR1 LGHNA, CDR2 YSLEER. The CDR3 sequence: CASSQGQGSYGGYTF. In nucleotides, the CDR3 is TGCGCCAGCAGCCAAGGACAGGGAAGCTACGGGGGCTACACCTTC.

The chain uses TRBV9 and TRBJ1-4, with D perhaps matching TRBD1 (5 bases). Germline assignment: CDR1 SGDLS and CDR2 YYNGEE. The germline V and J ends were trimmed by 3 bases and 1 base, with 13 bases remaining between them. The CDR3 is made up of 16 amino acids. The CDR3 nucleotides read TGTGCCAGCAGCGACGGGGGATCAAGAACTAATGAAAAACTGTTTTTT. It specifies CASSDGGSRTNEKLFF.